This entry lists 16 T cell receptor beta chains sequenced from one sample in a study of blood T cell repertoires in COVID-19. Sequencing was performed with immunoSEQ multiplex PCR; in TCRdb, only in-frame clones are kept and a portion is missing. The sample yields 200,000 to 250,000 clones, approximately 83% seen once. Sequenced material: peripheral blood. The receptor set was obtained from a woman in her thirties with COVID-19, enrolled during active disease.

The chain uses TRBV5-1 and TRBJ2-7; weak D call: TRBD1 (5 bases). Germline V gene lookup returns CDR1 SGHRS and CDR2 YFSETQ. V gave up 5 bases and J gave up 4 bases, with 10 bases separating them. CDR3 size: 12 residues. CDR3: CASRLQGYEQYF. The CDR3 DNA reads as TGCGCCAGCAGACTCCAGGGATACGAGCAGTACTTC.

This clone occurred many times. The gene calls are TRBV6-6 and TRBJ2-7, with 7 nucleotides matching TRBD2. V was pared by 5 bases and J by 5 bases, with 6 bases of the junction left unmatched. This CDR3 region has 13 residues. CDR1 and CDR2 (germline): MNHNY, SVGAGI (reference sequence). This CDR3 reads CASSSTGGNEQYF. CDR3 DNA: TGTGCCAGCAGTAGCACGGGGGGAAACGAGCAGTACTTC.

The chain is built from TRBV30 and TRBJ1-2; tentatively, D is TRBD1 (6 bases). The germline V gene encodes CDR1 GTSNPN and CDR2 SVGIG (reference sequence). This CDR3 is built from 14 residues. Trimming pared 4 bases from V and 1 base from J, leaving 13 bases between. The CDR3 region is CAWTEDRFNYGYTF. As DNA, the CDR3 is TGTGCCTGGACCGAGGACAGATTTAACTATGGCTACACCTTC.

The chain links TRBV4-3 to TRBJ2-1, with D maybe TRBD2 (6 bases). From germline, CDR1 is LGHNA and CDR2 YSLEER. Between the trimmed V and J ends, which lost 3 bases and 6 bases, there was a span of 9 bases. The CDR3 is made up of 13 amino acids. The DNA for the CDR3 is TGCGCCAGCAGCCAGGGACTGCTCAATGAGCAGTTCTTC. Translated, it gives CASSQGLLNEQFF.

The chain has TRBV27 and TRBJ1-1; D is perhaps TRBD1 (5 bases). Germline V gene lookup returns CDR1 MNHEY and CDR2 SMNVEV (reference sequence). This CDR3 region has 17 residues. V was trimmed by 3 bases and J by 1 base, leaving 18 bases between them. The CDR3 reads CASSFHPAGGGNTEAFF. The CDR3 nucleotides are TGTGCCAGCAGTTTCCACCCCGCCGGGGGAGGGAACACTGAAGCTTTCTTT.

This clone occurred once. The chain uses TRBV27 and TRBJ2-7; the D gene is possibly TRBD1 (5 bases). The V gene's germline CDR1 is MNHEY and CDR2 SMNVEV (reference sequence). Between the trimmed V and J ends, which lost 6 bases and 3 bases, there was a span of 6 bases. The CDR3 has 11 residues. This chain's CDR3 is CASRGRYEQYF. The CDR3 DNA is TGTGCCAGCAGGGGGCGCTACGAGCAGTACTTC.

This sequence joins TRBV12-3 or TRBV12-4 and TRBJ1-1; D might be TRBD1 (5 bases). V dropped 1 base and J dropped 8 bases, with 11 bases sitting between them. This CDR3 contains 13 residues. This CDR3 reads CASSLVSSGEAFF. The CDR3 coding sequence is TGTGCCAGCAGTTTAGTTTCTTCAGGGGAAGCTTTCTTT.

The chain carries TRBV5-4 and TRBJ2-7; TRBD1 might be the D (5 bases). The germline V and J ends were trimmed by 0 bases and 1 base, with 8 bases remaining between them. Germline loops: CDR1 SGHNT, CDR2 YYREEE (reference sequence). The CDR3 totals 14 residues. CDR3 nucleotide sequence: TGTGCCAGCAGCTTGGGGGGCCCATCCTACGAGCAGTACTTC. Protein: CASSLGGPSYEQYF.

The chain joins TRBV29-1 to TRBJ2-3, with D possibly matching TRBD1 (5 bases). V was cut by 2 bases and J by 9 bases, with 18 bases left in between. Per germline, CDR1 SQVTM and CDR2 ANQGSEA. The CDR3 runs to 14 residues. The CDR3, as DNA: TGCAGCGTTGAAAGATCCGGCCAGGGCAGGACGCAGTATTTT. Encoded protein: CSVERSGQGRTQYF.

This chain joins TRBV5-1 and TRBJ2-3; TRBD2 agrees at 12 bases. The V gene's germline CDR1 is SGHRS and CDR2 YFSETQ. This CDR3 spans 18 amino acids. With V trimmed by 0 bases and J by 5 bases, 10 bases remained unmatched. The CDR3 DNA sequence: TGCGCCAGCAGCTTGGTGACTAGCGGGGGACTCGGGGGAGATACGCAGTATTTT. It is translated as CASSLVTSGGLGGDTQYF.

This sequence joins TRBV7-2 and TRBJ1-2; 9 nucleotides line up with TRBD1. The ends lost 5 bases at V and 4 bases at J; junction bases unmatched: 8. The CDR3 length is 15 residues. Germline V gene lookup returns CDR1 SGHTA and CDR2 FQGNSA. The CDR3 region is CASSITGGVPYGYTF. Written as DNA, the CDR3 is TGTGCCAGCAGCATAACAGGGGGCGTCCCCTATGGCTACACCTTC.

The V gene is TRBV28, the J gene TRBJ1-6; D might be TRBD1 (5 bases). V dropped 6 bases and J dropped 10 bases, with 13 bases sitting between them. This CDR3 has 13 amino acids. Germline V gene sequence: CDR1 MDHEN, CDR2 SYDVKM. The CDR3: CASRSQGASPLHF. The CDR3 region has the DNA TGTGCCAGCAGGAGTCAGGGCGCCTCACCCCTCCACTTT.

The gene calls are TRBV5-5 and TRBJ2-3; 10 bases are shared with TRBD1. Germline V gives CDR1 SGHKS, CDR2 YYEKEE (reference sequence). After removal of 0 bases from V and 4 bases from J, the junction contained 11 bases not matched to a gene. The CDR3 loop spans 18 amino acids. CDR3 sequence (DNA): TGTGCCAGCAGCTTGGACGGTCCTCCCGGGACAGGGGCAGATACGCAGTATTTT. It yields the protein CASSLDGPPGTGADTQYF.

The chain recombines TRBV20-1 with TRBJ2-2; D gene uncertain. V lost 6 bases and J 2 bases, leaving 4 bases between the germline ends. This CDR3 is 11 amino acids long. Germline assignment: CDR1 DFQATT and CDR2 SNEGSKA (reference sequence). CDR3 sequence (DNA): TGCAGTGCCCAAAACACCGGGGAGCTGTTTTTT. It is translated as CSAQNTGELFF.

The chain employs TRBV2 and TRBJ2-1; the match to TRBD2 covers 13 bases. Germline-derived CDR1 and CDR2 are SNHLY and FYNNEI. V dropped 7 bases and J dropped 4; count of bases not matched to a gene: 4. The CDR3 contains 15 residues. The CDR3 spells CASTEGLAGYNEQFF. DNA for the CDR3: TGTGCCAGCACCGAGGGACTAGCGGGATACAATGAGCAGTTCTTC.

This clone was seen a single time. The V call is TRBV19, the J call TRBJ1-1, with unresolved D. The V and J ends lost 4 bases and 10 bases respectively, with 10 bases between them. The germline gives CDR1 LNHDA, CDR2 SQIVND (reference sequence). The CDR3 extends over 11 amino acids. The CDR3 sequence is CASSTRGAAFF. The CDR3 DNA reads TGTGCCAGTAGTACCCGGGGTGCAGCTTTCTTT.